This T cell receptor beta chain was identified during a study of blood T cell repertoires in COVID-19. As for the study in general: The origin of the acute and convalescent COVID-19 samples was the United States, Italy and Spain. Sources were T cells, B-cell-depleted T cells, or PBMCs; the material itself was cDNA or gDNA.

CDR3 length equals 16 residues. V shed 3 bases and J 7 bases; nucleotides not matched to a gene: 8. Looked up from germline, CDR1 is SGHAT and CDR2 is FQNNGV. Original processing notes: Amplified reference gene primers provided the basis for estimating nucleated cell counts. The protocol was immunoSEQ multiplex PCR, while the TCRdb copy is restricted to in-frame clones and leaves out a portion. Clonal size and the V and J genes are those of that table, whereas D and trimming came from the DNA. The sample comprises roughly 87,000 clones, 86% of which are singletons, and 8% rests with the top ten. V gene TRBV11-2 combines with J gene TRBJ1-6; TRBD1 agrees at 8 bases. The sequenced material came from peripheral blood. The receptor comes from a man between 45 and 60 years old with active COVID-19. Here the CDR3 reads CASSFDWTGSNSPLHF. The CDR3 coding sequence is TGTGCCAGCAGCTTCGACTGGACAGGGTCGAATTCACCCCTCCACTTT. Using reference TRBV11-2 and TRBJ1-6 for the parts outside the CDR3, the full variable domain is EAGVAQSPRYKIIEKRQSVAFWCNPISGHATLYWYQQILGQGPKLLIQFQNNGVVDDSQLPKDRFSAERLKGVDSTLKIQPAKLEDSAVYLCASSFDWTGSNSPLHFGNGTRLTVT.